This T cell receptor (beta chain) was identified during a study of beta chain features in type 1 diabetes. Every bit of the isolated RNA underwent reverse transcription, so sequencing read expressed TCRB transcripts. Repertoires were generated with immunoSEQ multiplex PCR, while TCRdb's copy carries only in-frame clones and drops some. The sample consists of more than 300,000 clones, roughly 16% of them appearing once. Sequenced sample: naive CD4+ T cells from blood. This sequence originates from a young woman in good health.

The CDR3 here is CAWRTQGWVTDTQYF. The CDR3 region has the DNA TGTGCCTGGAGAACACAGGGGTGGGTCACAGATACGCAGTATTTT. The chain joins TRBV30 to TRBJ2-3; 7 bases fit TRBD1. The CDR3 has 15 amino acids. The junction had 8 bases not matched to a gene; V was cut back by 3 bases and J by 2 bases. The germline V gene has CDR1 GTSNPN and CDR2 SVGIG (reference sequence).